The source of this TCR beta chain is a study of cytomegalovirus exposure and HLA in healthy donors. PCR was performed using 60 Vbeta and 13 Jbeta primers. Repertoires were generated with immunoSEQ multiplex PCR, while TCRdb's copy carries only in-frame clones and drops some. In the table there are 150,000 to 200,000 clones, around 75% of which are singletons. The germline V gene encodes CDR1 MNHNY and CDR2 SVGAGI (reference sequence). The trim removed 4 bases at V and 1 base at J, leaving 7 bases unmatched. This CDR3 region has 16 residues. This clone was seen many times. The sequencing input was PBMCs. This TCR derives from a woman aged 50 to 60 in good health and CMV-seronegative. The V and J genes are TRBV6-6 and TRBJ1-2; 9 positions agree with TRBD1. The CDR3 is CASSSGTGPVNYGYTF. As DNA, the CDR3 is TGTGCCAGCAGTTCCGGGACAGGGCCTGTTAACTATGGCTACACCTTC.